This T cell receptor beta chain was documented in a study of blood T cell repertoires in COVID-19. Study-wide background: Researchers got acute and convalescent COVID-19 samples from the United States, Italy and Spain. The analysed material was cDNA or gDNA that came from T cells, B-cell-depleted T cells, or PBMCs.

Per the germline V gene, CDR1 is SGHRS and CDR2 is YFSETQ. J was trimmed by 5 bases and V by 4 bases; bases with no gene match: 6. The CDR3 extends over 15 amino acids. In the source study's methods: Reference gene primer amplification in the assay estimated nucleated cell counts. Here immunoSEQ multiplex PCR was the method, and the copy in TCRdb shows in-frame clones only, minus some. The DNA was the basis for D and trimming; V, J and clone size are from that table. Among some 270,000 clones listed, around 81% were seen once. Cohort assignment relied on participant-reported clinical history. Sequencing was carried out using PBMCs or T cells enriched from blood (not recorded which). The genes are TRBV5-1 and TRBJ1-4; 9 bases fit TRBD1. This sequence was found in a man in his fifties or sixties who had recovered from COVID-19. CDR3 sequence reads: CASSRRGQGNEKLFF. CDR3 coding DNA: TGCGCCAGCAGCCGCCGAGGACAGGGGAATGAAAAACTGTTTTTT.